The clone carrying this T cell receptor beta chain was recorded many times. Its antigen is unknown. Most patients and controls had Caucasian heritage. Sequencing input was equivalent genomic DNA from CVID and controls. Measured with immunoSEQ multiplex PCR; TCRdb has only the in-frame clones, and not every one. The sample yields tens of thousands of clones, without any singletons. This sample was included in a study of T cell clonality in common variable immunodeficiency. Study-level points and caveats: In common variable immunodeficiency, TCR beta chains reportedly carried fewer deletions and N-nucleotide insertions.

Sequencing was done on a sample of peripheral blood mononuclear cells. The sequence was obtained from a person aged 18 to 75 in good health.

The CDR3 DNA, read in part, is TGTGCCAGCACCAAAGAGACAGCTAACTATGGC. Translated: CASTKETANYG. Given in full, the CDR3 is CASTKETANYGYTF. The V call is TRBV5-6, the J call TRBJ1-2, with a weak D call TRBD1 (5 bases). The read ends 3 residues early relative to the CDR3; the germline J gene fills the gap. The CDR3 runs to 14 residues. Looked up from germline, CDR1 is SGHDT and CDR2 is YYEEEE. V dropped 6 bases and J dropped 0 bases, with 12 bases sitting between them.